The present entry profiles one T cell receptor beta chain with its context. Its target is not known. Using immunoSEQ multiplex PCR, the repertoire was profiled, and TCRdb retains in-frame clones only, with some absent. The sample includes 8,500 to 9,500 clones, just under 70% of them seen just once. The data belong to a study of OX40 agonist ivuxolimab in advanced cancers. Background on the study: At doses from 0.01 to 10 mg/kg, patients were given intravenous ivuxolimab every 2 weeks. Therapy given before enrollment (anti-PD-1, anti-PD-L1 or anti-CTLA-4) was allowed, and under 45% had some.

General study findings and limits: More expanded clones were seen, on average, in CD8+ T cells than in CD4+. Circulating CD4+ and CD8+ T cells showed clonal expansion by week 6 at 0.1 to 3.0 mg/kg.

The CDR3 loop spans 13 amino acids. V dropped 6 bases and J dropped 6 bases, with 14 bases sitting between them. Germline V gene lookup returns CDR1 MNHNS and CDR2 SASEGT. This material consisted of CD4+ or CD8+ T cells sorted from blood, taken in a trial of the OX40 agonist ivuxolimab. This sequence originates from an adult with an advanced solid tumor such as melanoma, head and neck, liver or kidney cancer. The gene calls are TRBV6-1 and TRBJ1-1; D is ambiguous. The CDR3: CASSPGSGAEAFF. As DNA, the CDR3 is TGTGCCAGCAGCCCGGGATCGGGAGCTGAAGCTTTCTTT.